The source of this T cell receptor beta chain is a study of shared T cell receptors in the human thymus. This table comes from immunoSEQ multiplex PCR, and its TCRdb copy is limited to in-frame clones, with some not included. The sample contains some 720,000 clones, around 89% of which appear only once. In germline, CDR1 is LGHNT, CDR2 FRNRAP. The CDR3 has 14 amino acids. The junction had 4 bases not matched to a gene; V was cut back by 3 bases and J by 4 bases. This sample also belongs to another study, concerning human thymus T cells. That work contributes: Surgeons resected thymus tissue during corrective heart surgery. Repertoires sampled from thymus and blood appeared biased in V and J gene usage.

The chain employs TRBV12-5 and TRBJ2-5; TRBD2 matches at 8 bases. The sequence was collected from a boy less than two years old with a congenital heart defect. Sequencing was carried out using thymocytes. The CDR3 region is CASGLYGRGETQYF. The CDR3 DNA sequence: TGTGCTAGTGGTTTATACGGGAGGGGAGAGACCCAGTACTTC.